This entry describes one T cell receptor beta chain. The sample belongs to a study of T-cell reconstitution after alpha-beta-depleted transplantation in children. Researchers prepared the TCRbeta library using unique molecular identifiers, the study reports. TCRdb reprocessed the PCR reads with MiXCR, giving one entry per CDR3 protein. The sample has some 500,000 distinct CDR3 sequences; 30% to 35% are singletons. With V trimmed by 6 bases and J by 1 base, 8 bases remained unmatched. The CDR3 has 17 residues. Specimen: PBMCs from the stem cell graft donor, collected from the stem cell graft. The receptor's source is a human donor who donated a stem cell graft to a child with aplastic anemia. J is TRBJ2-6 and V is TRBV12-3 or TRBV12-4; 8 positions match TRBD1. CDR3 nucleotide sequence: TGTGCCAGCAGGCCCGACAGGGGAGGTTCTGGGGCCAACGTCCTGACTTTC. This codes for CASRPDRGGSGANVLTF.